This TCR beta chain emerged from a study of blood T cell repertoires in COVID-19. At the level of the study: Whether acute or convalescent, the COVID-19 samples came from the United States, Italy and Spain. PBMCs, B-cell-depleted T cells, or T cells were the source of the cDNA or gDNA that made up the material.

This clone has a single count. The authors' processing: Nucleated cell counts were estimated from reference gene primer amplification. Assay used: immunoSEQ multiplex PCR; TCRdb lists only in-frame clones, some missing. V and J calls and clone size are copied from that table; D and trimming were computed from the DNA. The top ten hold approximately 2% of the sample, which has around 260,000 clones, 91% seen once. The CDR3 covers 14 residues. V shed 1 base and J shed 5 bases, with 11 bases lying between them. CDR1 and CDR2 from the germline V gene are SGHVS and FQNEAQ. One Seattle source followed patients from active infection through their disease course.

The source is a young woman with COVID-19, enrolled during active disease. The chain links TRBV7-8 to TRBJ1-1; D gene ambiguous. Material for sequencing was peripheral blood. Here the CDR3 reads CASSLDRRRTEAFF. Written as DNA, the CDR3 is TGTGCCAGCAGCTTAGACAGACGGAGGACTGAAGCTTTCTTT.